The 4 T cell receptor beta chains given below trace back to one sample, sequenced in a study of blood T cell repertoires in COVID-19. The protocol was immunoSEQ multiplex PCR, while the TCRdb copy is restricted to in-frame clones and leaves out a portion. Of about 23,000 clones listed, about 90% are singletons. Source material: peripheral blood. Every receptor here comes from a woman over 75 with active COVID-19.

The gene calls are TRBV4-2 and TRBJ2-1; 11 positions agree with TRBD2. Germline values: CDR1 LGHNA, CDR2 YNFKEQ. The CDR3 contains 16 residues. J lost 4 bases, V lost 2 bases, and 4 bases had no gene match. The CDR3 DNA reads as TGTGCCAGCAGCCAAACGGGACTAGCGGTTTACAATGAGCAGTTCTTC. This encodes CASSQTGLAVYNEQFF.

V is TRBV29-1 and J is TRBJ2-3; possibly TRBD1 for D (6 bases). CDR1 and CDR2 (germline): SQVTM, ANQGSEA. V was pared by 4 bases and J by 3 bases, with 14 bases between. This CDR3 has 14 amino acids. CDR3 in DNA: TGCAGCGTTGCGGGCAGGGGAGTGACAGATACGCAGTATTTT. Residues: CSVAGRGVTDTQYF.

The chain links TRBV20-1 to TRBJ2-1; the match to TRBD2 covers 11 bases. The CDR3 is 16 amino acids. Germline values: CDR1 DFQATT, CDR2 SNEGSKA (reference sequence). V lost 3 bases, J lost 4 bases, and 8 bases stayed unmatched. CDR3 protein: CSASDLTSGDYNEQFF. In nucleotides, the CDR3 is TGCAGTGCTAGTGACCTGACTAGCGGGGATTACAATGAGCAGTTCTTC.

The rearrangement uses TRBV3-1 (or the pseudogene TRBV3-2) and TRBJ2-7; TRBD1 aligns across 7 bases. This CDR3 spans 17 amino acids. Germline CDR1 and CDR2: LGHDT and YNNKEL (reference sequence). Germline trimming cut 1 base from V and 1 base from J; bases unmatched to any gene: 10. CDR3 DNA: TGTGCCAGCAGCCAAGTCAATAACCGGGACAGATCCTACGAGCAGTACTTC. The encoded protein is CASSQVNNRDRSYEQYF.